This T cell receptor beta chain was recovered during a study of cytomegalovirus exposure and HLA in healthy donors. This clone was observed a few times. Its antigen is unknown. The study sampled nominally healthy donors, though unrecorded immune exposures were likely. Findings and limits, study-wide: Whilst most TCR sequences proved rare, a subset of public TCRs occurred across many donors. Several of the most significant clusters appeared, in a later analysis, to be linked to common viral pathogens.

Looked up from germline, CDR1 is LGHNA and CDR2 is YNFKEQ. The CDR3 is 18 amino acids. The V gene end was trimmed by 3 bases and the J gene end by 11 bases; junction bases not matched to a gene: 22. 13 Jbeta primers and 60 Vbeta primers were used for the PCR. Method: immunoSEQ multiplex PCR; TCRdb's copy keeps in-frame clones and lacks some. The sample records some 120,000 clones, 75% to 85% being singletons. This clonotype originated in a man aged 25 to 40 in good health and CMV-seropositive. Sequencing was carried out using PBMCs. This chain links TRBV4-2 with TRBJ2-3; 8 bases fit TRBD2. As DNA, the CDR3 is TGTGCCAGCAGCCATAGGGGAAGCGGGGGTGGGGCTAATGATGGGCAGTATTTT. This encodes CASSHRGSGGGANDGQYF.